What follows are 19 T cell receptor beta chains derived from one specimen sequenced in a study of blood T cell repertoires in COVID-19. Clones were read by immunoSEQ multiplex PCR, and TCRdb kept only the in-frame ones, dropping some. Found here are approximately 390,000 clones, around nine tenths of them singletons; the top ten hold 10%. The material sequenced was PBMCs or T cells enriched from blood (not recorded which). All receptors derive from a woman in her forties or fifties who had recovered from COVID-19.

This CDR3 reads CAWIDVQDYGYTF. As DNA, the CDR3 is TGTGCCTGGATAGACGTGCAGGACTATGGCTACACCTTC. The V gene is TRBV30, the J gene TRBJ1-2; unclear D gene. CDR3 length: 13 residues. CDR1 and CDR2 (germline): GTSNPN, SVGIG (reference sequence). V lost 4 bases and J lost 3, with 12 bases in between.

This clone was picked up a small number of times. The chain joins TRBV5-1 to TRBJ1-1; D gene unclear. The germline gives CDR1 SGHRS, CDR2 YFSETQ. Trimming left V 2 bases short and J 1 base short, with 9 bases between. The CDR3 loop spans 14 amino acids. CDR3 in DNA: TGCGCCAGCAGCTTCACACAGCAGAACACTGAAGCTTTCTTT. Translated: CASSFTQQNTEAFF.

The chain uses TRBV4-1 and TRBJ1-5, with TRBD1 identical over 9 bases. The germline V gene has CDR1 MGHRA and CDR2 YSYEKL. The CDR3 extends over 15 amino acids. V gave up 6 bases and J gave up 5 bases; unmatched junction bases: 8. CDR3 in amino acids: CASRPSGQGHQPQHF. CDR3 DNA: TGCGCCAGCAGGCCGTCTGGACAGGGGCATCAGCCCCAGCATTTT.

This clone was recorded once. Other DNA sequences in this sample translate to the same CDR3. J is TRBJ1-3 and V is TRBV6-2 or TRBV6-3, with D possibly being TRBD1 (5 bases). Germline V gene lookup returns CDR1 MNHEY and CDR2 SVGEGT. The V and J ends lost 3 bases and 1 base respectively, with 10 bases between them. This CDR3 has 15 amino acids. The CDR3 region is CASSYGRVSGNTIYF. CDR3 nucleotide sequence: TGTGCCAGCAGTTATGGCAGGGTGTCTGGAAACACCATATATTTT.

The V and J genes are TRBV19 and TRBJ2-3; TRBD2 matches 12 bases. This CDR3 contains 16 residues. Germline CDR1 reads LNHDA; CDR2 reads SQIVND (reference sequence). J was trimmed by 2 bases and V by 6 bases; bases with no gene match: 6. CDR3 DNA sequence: TGTGCCAGTAGCCAGCTAGCGGGGGGGATCACAGATACGCAGTATTTT. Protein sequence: CASSQLAGGITDTQYF.

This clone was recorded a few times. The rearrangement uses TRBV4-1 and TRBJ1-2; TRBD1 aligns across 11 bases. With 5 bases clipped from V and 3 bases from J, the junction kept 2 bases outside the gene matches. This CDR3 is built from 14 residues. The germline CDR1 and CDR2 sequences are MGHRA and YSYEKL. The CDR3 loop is CASSSGQGDYGYTF. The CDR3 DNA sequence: TGCGCCAGCAGCTCGGGACAGGGGGACTATGGCTACACCTTC.

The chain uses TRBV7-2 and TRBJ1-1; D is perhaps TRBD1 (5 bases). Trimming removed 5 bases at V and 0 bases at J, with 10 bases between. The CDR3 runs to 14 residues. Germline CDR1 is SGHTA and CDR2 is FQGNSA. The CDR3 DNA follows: TGTGCCAGCAGCACGACAGAAATGAACACTGAAGCTTTCTTT. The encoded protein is CASSTTEMNTEAFF.

The CDR3 bases are TGTGCCAGCAGTTTCTACACAGATACGCAGTATTTT. Amino acids: CASSFYTDTQYF. This sequence joins TRBV12-3 or TRBV12-4 and TRBJ2-3; D is uncertain. V shed 3 bases and J shed 2 bases, with 3 bases lying between them. CDR3 length: 12 residues.

This CDR3 reads CASSQDLTSTYEQYF. The CDR3 nucleotides read TGTGCCAGCAGCCAAGACCTTACCTCTACCTACGAGCAGTACTTC. The V gene is TRBV3-1 (or the pseudogene TRBV3-2), the J gene TRBJ2-7, with D hard to call. Trimming removed 0 bases at V and 2 bases at J, with 11 bases between. The CDR3 covers 15 residues. CDR1 is LGHDT and CDR2 is YNNKEL in the germline V gene (reference sequence).

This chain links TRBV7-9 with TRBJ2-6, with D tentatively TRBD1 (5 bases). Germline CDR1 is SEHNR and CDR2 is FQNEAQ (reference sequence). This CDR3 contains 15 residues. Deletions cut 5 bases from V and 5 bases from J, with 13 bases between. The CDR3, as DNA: TGTGCCAGCAGCCGTCAGGGTGTTTGGGCCAACGTCCTGACTTTC. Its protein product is CASSRQGVWANVLTF.

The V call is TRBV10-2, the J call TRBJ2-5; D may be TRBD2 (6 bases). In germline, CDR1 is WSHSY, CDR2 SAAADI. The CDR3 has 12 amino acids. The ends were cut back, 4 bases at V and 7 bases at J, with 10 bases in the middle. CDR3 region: CASSVQEGTQYF. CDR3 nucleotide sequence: TGCGCCAGCAGTGTACAGGAGGGGACCCAGTACTTC.

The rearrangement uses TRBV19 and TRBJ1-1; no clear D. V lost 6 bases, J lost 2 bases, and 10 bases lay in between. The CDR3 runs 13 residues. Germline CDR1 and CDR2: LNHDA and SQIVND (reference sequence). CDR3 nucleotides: TGTGCCAGTAGCCGATCGGGTAACACTGAAGCTTTCTTT. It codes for CASSRSGNTEAFF.

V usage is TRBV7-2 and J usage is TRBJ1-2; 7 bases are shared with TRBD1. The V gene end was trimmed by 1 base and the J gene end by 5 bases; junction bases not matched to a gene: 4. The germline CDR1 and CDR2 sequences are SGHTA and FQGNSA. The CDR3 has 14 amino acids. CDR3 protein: CASSLGSGQYGYTF. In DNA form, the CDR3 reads TGTGCCAGCAGCTTAGGGTCGGGACAGTATGGCTACACCTTC.

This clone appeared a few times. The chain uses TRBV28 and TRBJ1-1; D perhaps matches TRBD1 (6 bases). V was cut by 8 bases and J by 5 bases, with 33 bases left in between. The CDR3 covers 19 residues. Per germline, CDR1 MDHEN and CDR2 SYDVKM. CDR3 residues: CASRLHVLRGSEWKTEAFF. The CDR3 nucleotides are TGTGCCAGCCGTCTACATGTTCTCAGGGGCTCCGAATGGAAAACTGAAGCTTTCTTT.

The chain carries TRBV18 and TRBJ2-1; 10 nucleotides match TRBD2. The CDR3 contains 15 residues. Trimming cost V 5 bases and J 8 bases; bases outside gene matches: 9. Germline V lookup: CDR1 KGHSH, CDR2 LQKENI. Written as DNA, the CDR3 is TGTGCCAGCTCAACCGAGCGGGGGGGGTTAGATGAGCAGTTCTTC. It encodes CASSTERGGLDEQFF.

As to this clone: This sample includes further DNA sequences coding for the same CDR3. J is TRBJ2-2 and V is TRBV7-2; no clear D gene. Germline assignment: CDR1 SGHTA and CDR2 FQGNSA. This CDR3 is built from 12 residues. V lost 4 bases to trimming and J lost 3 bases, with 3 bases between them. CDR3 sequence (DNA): TGTGCCAGCAGCTCCTACACCGGGGAGCTGTTTTTT. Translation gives CASSSYTGELFF.

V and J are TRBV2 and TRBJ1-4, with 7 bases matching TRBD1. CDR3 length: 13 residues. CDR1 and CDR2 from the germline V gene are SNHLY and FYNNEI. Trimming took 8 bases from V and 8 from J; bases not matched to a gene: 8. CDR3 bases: TGTGCCAGCCGAGCACGGACAGGAGAAAAACTGTTTTTT. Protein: CASRARTGEKLFF.

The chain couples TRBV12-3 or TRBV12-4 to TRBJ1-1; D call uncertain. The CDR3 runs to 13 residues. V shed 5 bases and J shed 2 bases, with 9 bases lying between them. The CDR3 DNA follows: TGTGCCAGCAGTGGTCCAGGAAACACTGAAGCTTTCTTT. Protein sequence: CASSGPGNTEAFF.

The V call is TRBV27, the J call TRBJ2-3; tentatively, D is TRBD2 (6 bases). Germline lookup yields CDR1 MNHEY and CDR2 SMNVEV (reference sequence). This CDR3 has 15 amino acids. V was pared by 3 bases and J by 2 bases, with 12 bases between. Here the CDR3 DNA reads TGTGCCAGCAGTTTTTATTCGGGGGACACAGATACGCAGTATTTT. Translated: CASSFYSGDTDTQYF.